Below, 22 T cell receptor beta chains from the same sample are listed, as sequenced in a study of blood T cell repertoires in COVID-19. Profiling relied on immunoSEQ multiplex PCR, and the TCRdb table lists in-frame clones only, not all of them. Of about 49,000 clones in the sample, approximately 87% are singletons; the top ten hold 2% to 2.5%. Input material: peripheral blood. Source of these receptors: a woman older than 75 with COVID-19, enrolled during active disease.

The table lists this clone with a count of one. The rearrangement links TRBV5-1 to TRBJ1-3; TRBD1 matches 8 bases. Germline trimming cut 3 bases from V and 6 bases from J; bases unmatched to any gene: 2. Germline V CDR1 and CDR2: SGHRS, YFSETQ. The CDR3 extends over 13 amino acids. The CDR3 DNA follows: TGCGCCAGCAGCTCGGGACAGGCAAACACCATATATTTT. The encoded protein is CASSSGQANTIYF.

V and J are TRBV5-4 and TRBJ2-3, with 9 bases identical to TRBD2. The CDR3 has 18 residues. V lost 0 bases and J lost 1; bases outside the gene matches: 9. Germline V gene data show CDR1 as SGHNT and CDR2 as YYREEE (reference sequence). CDR3 nucleotide sequence: TGTGCCAGCAGCTTGGGCGGAGTGAGACTAGCGGGCACAGATACGCAGTATTTT. Its protein product is CASSLGGVRLAGTDTQYF.

V is TRBV27 and J is TRBJ2-3; the match to TRBD1 covers 7 bases. V lost 10 bases, J lost 4 bases, and 8 bases stayed unmatched. CDR1 is MNHEY and CDR2 is SMNVEV in the germline V gene (reference sequence). The CDR3 covers 13 residues. The CDR3 spells CATHMTGSDTQYF. Written as DNA, the CDR3 is TGTGCCACCCACATGACAGGGTCAGATACGCAGTATTTT.

The gene calls are TRBV27 and TRBJ1-1, with D hard to call. Trimming took off 6 bases at V and 5 bases at J, with 13 bases between the two ends. Looked up from germline, CDR1 is MNHEY and CDR2 is SMNVEV (reference sequence). This CDR3 has 13 amino acids. CDR3: CASSTHVSTEAFF. The DNA of the CDR3 is TGTGCCAGCAGCACGCATGTTAGTACTGAAGCTTTCTTT.

This sequence joins TRBV27 and TRBJ2-4; D not certain. The CDR3 sequence is 13 residues long. The germline V and J ends were trimmed by 10 bases and 4 bases, with 14 bases remaining between them. The V gene's germline CDR1 is MNHEY and CDR2 SMNVEV (reference sequence). In nucleotides, the CDR3 is TGTGCCACCTCCCACCCAGTTAAAAACATTCAGTACTTC. Translating it yields CATSHPVKNIQYF.

The V gene is TRBV14, the J gene TRBJ2-1; 8 bases fit TRBD2. With V trimmed by 0 bases and J by 7 bases, 11 bases remained unmatched. Germline V gene sequence: CDR1 SGHDN, CDR2 FVKESK. The length of the CDR3 is 17 residues. CDR3 in DNA: TGTGCCAGCAGCCAAGATCACCGGACTAGCTCTGTGAATGAGCAGTTCTTC. Translation: CASSQDHRTSSVNEQFF. Variable domain in full (rest from reference TRBV14 and TRBJ2-1): EAGVTQFPSHSVIEKGQTVTLRCDPISGHDNLYWYRRVMGKEIKFLLHFVKESKQDESGMPNNRFLAERTGGTYSTLKVQPAELEDSGVYFCASSQDHRTSSVNEQFFGPGTRLTVL.

The V and J genes are TRBV28 and TRBJ1-4, with D possibly matching TRBD1 (5 bases). Germline CDR1 is MDHEN and CDR2 is SYDVKM. The CDR3 has 15 amino acids. Trimming removed 8 bases at V and 0 bases at J, with 13 bases between. The CDR3 reads CASAGGGATNEKLFF. DNA for the CDR3: TGTGCCAGCGCTGGGGGGGGTGCAACTAATGAAAAACTGTTTTTT.

V usage is TRBV13 and J usage is TRBJ2-7, with 9 positions matching TRBD1. This CDR3 spans 14 amino acids. Trimming removed 5 bases from V and 7 bases from J; junction bases left unmatched: 9. CDR1 and CDR2 from the germline V gene are PRHDT and FYEKMQ (reference sequence). Here the CDR3 reads CASSLWTGAKEQYF. As DNA, the CDR3 is TGTGCCAGCAGCCTGTGGACAGGGGCCAAAGAGCAGTACTTC.

By share, this clone counts as medium-sized. The chain joins TRBV7-6 to TRBJ2-3; 12 nucleotides agree with TRBD2. The CDR3 is 16 residues long. The germline gives CDR1 SGHVS, CDR2 FNYEAQ. V was pared by 1 base and J by 1 base, with 0 bases of the junction left unmatched. Here the CDR3 DNA reads TGTGCCAGCAGCTTAGGACTAGCGGGAGGCACAGATACGCAGTATTTT. It translates to CASSLGLAGGTDTQYF.

The V call is TRBV11-2, the J call TRBJ2-7, with 7 bases lining up with TRBD2. This CDR3 is built from 14 residues. The germline V gene encodes CDR1 SGHAT and CDR2 FQNNGV. Trimming took 6 bases from V and 2 from J; bases not matched to a gene: 7. The CDR3 DNA is TGTGCCAGCAGGCCCTTTGGGGGGGCCTACGAGCAGTACTTC. Amino acid sequence: CASRPFGGAYEQYF.

This clone was recorded a few times. The chain carries TRBV11-1 and TRBJ1-1; D unresolved. The CDR3 consists of 12 residues. The germline V and J ends were trimmed by 2 bases and 4 bases, with 5 bases remaining between them. CDR1 and CDR2 (germline): SGHAT, FQDESV (reference sequence). CDR3: CASSLRSTEAFF. The CDR3 DNA reads as TGTGCCAGCAGCTTAAGGAGCACTGAAGCTTTCTTT.

The genes are TRBV3-1 (or the pseudogene TRBV3-2) and TRBJ2-5, with 10 positions matching TRBD2. Unmatched junction bases numbered 8, after V lost 3 bases and J lost 7 bases. Germline V gene lookup returns CDR1 LGHDT and CDR2 YNNKEL (reference sequence). CDR3 length: 15 amino acids. The CDR3 coding sequence is TGTGCCAGCAGCCAGACTAGCGGGCCCGGTGGGACCCAGTACTTC. Protein product: CASSQTSGPGGTQYF.

The chain carries TRBV6-6 and TRBJ1-1, with TRBD1 matching 8 bases. Germline assignment: CDR1 MNHNY and CDR2 SVGAGI (reference sequence). CDR3 length: 16 residues. J gave up 10 bases and V 6 bases, and 19 bases lay outside the gene matches. The CDR3 loop reads CASSPPGGQGLFRAFF. In nucleotides, the CDR3 is TGTGCCAGCAGCCCCCCAGGCGGACAGGGCCTATTTAGAGCTTTCTTT.

This clone was picked up one time. V usage is TRBV6-5 and J usage is TRBJ1-5; perhaps TRBD1 as D (5 bases). CDR3 length: 15 amino acids. Looked up from germline, CDR1 is MNHEY and CDR2 is SVGAGI. V lost 6 bases and J lost 7, with 19 bases in between. The CDR3 bases are TGTGCCAGCAGGCCCTTCGGGGGGGGGAAACAGCCCCAGCATTTT. This gives the protein CASRPFGGGKQPQHF.

Written as DNA, the CDR3 is TGTGCCAGCAGCGTGGCCAGATACACCGGGGAGCTGTTTTTT. Protein sequence: CASSVARYTGELFF. The V gene is TRBV9, the J gene TRBJ2-2; D unclear. The CDR3 runs to 14 residues. The V and J ends lost 2 bases and 3 bases respectively, with 8 bases between them. The germline V gene encodes CDR1 SGDLS and CDR2 YYNGEE.

The chain recombines TRBV9 with TRBJ1-4; possibly TRBD1 for D (5 bases). This CDR3 has 16 residues. The V end was cut by 0 bases, the J end by 5 bases, with 14 bases between. Germline V lookup: CDR1 SGDLS, CDR2 YYNGEE. The CDR3 sequence: CASSVAVGGLNEKLFF. Here the CDR3 DNA reads TGTGCCAGCAGCGTAGCGGTTGGGGGACTGAATGAAAAACTGTTTTTT.

The rearrangement links TRBV11-2 to TRBJ1-4; D not certain. The V gene lost 0 bases and the J gene lost 4 bases, with 15 bases spanning the gap. This CDR3 has 17 residues. The V gene's germline CDR1 is SGHAT and CDR2 FQNNGV. CDR3 in amino acids: CASSLDQGRPFNEKLFF. CDR3 nucleotides: TGTGCCAGCAGCTTAGATCAAGGGAGACCCTTTAATGAAAAACTGTTTTTT.

V usage is TRBV29-1 and J usage is TRBJ2-5; 7 nucleotides align to TRBD2. CDR1 is SQVTM and CDR2 is ANQGSEA in the germline V gene. V dropped 6 bases and J dropped 3; count of bases not matched to a gene: 4. The CDR3 is made up of 12 amino acids. The CDR3 sequence is CSVLGLEETQYF. In nucleotides, the CDR3 is TGCAGCGTCCTCGGACTAGAAGAGACCCAGTACTTC.

This chain links TRBV2 with TRBJ1-6, with D possibly matching TRBD1 (5 bases). This CDR3 contains 14 residues. The V end lost 6 bases, the J end lost 7 bases, and 13 bases lay between the germline ends. Germline V lookup: CDR1 SNHLY, CDR2 FYNNEI. The CDR3 reads CASRTDRKNSPLHF. The DNA of the CDR3 is TGTGCCAGCAGGACAGACAGAAAAAATTCACCCCTCCACTTT.

V usage is TRBV25-1 and J usage is TRBJ1-4; unclear D gene. CDR1 and CDR2 from the germline V gene are MGHDK and SYGVNS. This CDR3 region has 16 residues. V gave up 1 base and J gave up 4 bases, with 13 bases separating them. DNA for the CDR3: TGTGCCAGCAGTGAATGGGGTGGGAGAGTTAATGAAAAACTGTTTTTT. Translated, it gives CASSEWGGRVNEKLFF.

The chain combines TRBV18 with TRBJ2-6; perhaps TRBD1 as D (6 bases). The CDR3 has 16 residues. V lost 3 bases and J 4 bases, leaving 13 bases between the germline ends. Germline V CDR1 and CDR2: KGHSH, LQKENI. Here the CDR3 DNA reads TGTGCCAGCTCACCGATCTCAGGGGCAGGGGCCAACGTCCTGACTTTC. It is translated as CASSPISGAGANVLTF.

This clone was recorded once. The chain carries TRBV28 and TRBJ2-1, with D perhaps matching TRBD1 (6 bases). Germline V CDR1 and CDR2: MDHEN, SYDVKM. There are 16 residues in the CDR3. Trimming took off 5 bases at V and 5 bases at J, with 19 bases between the two ends. CDR3 protein: CASSPPRGNNHNEQFF. The CDR3 DNA reads as TGTGCCAGCAGTCCCCCCAGGGGAAACAACCACAATGAGCAGTTCTTC. The variable domain in full, with the rest retrieved from reference TRBV28 and TRBJ2-1, is DVKVTQSSRYLVKRTGEKVFLECVQDMDHENMFWYRQDPGLGLRLIYFSYDVKMKEKGDIPEGYSVSREKKERFSLILESASTNQTSMYLCASSPPRGNNHNEQFFGPGTRLTVL.